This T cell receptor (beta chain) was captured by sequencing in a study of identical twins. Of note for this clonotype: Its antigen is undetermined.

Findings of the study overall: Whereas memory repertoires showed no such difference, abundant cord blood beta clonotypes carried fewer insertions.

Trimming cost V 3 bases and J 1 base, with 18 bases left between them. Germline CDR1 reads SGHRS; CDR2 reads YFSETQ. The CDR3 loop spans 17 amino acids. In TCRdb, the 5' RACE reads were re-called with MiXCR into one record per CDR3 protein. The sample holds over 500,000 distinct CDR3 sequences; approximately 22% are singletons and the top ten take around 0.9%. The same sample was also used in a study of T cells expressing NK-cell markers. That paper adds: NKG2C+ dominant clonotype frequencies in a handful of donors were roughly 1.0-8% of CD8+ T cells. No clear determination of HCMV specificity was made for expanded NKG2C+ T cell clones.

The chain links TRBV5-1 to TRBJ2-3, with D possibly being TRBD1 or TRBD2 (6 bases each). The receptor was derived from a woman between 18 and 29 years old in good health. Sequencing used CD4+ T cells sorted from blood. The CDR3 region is CASSYRPPGAGTDTQYF. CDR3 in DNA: TGCGCCAGCAGCTATCGCCCGCCGGGGGCAGGCACAGATACGCAGTATTTT.